These 14 T cell receptor beta chains share one sample of origin, sequenced in a study of blood T cells in healthy people across ages. A second about 7 to 12 cycle PCR used barcoded and J-beta primers. TCRdb itself ran the 5' RACE reads through MiXCR, one entry per CDR3 protein. Of around 1,900,000 distinct CDR3 sequences in the sample, more than 35% were seen once. Sequencing was performed on blood. Receptors originate from a human donor in good health.

The J gene is TRBJ1-2, the V gene TRBV11-2; a possible D gene is TRBD1 (6 bases). There are 16 residues in the CDR3. The V gene's germline CDR1 is SGHAT and CDR2 FQNNGV. Deletions cut 2 bases from V and 0 bases from J, with 13 bases between. The CDR3 spells CASSLPQGTPNYGYTF. The CDR3 DNA reads TGTGCCAGCAGCTTACCTCAGGGGACACCTAACTATGGCTACACCTTC.

V is TRBV6-2 or TRBV6-3 and J is TRBJ2-1; 8 nucleotides line up with TRBD2. The J segment lost 3 bases and the V segment lost 7 bases, leaving 5 bases of the junction unmatched. The CDR3 consists of 14 residues. CDR1 is MNHEY and CDR2 is SVGEGT in the germline V gene. The CDR3 protein is CASNSGGIYNEQFF. CDR3 sequence (DNA): TGTGCCAGCAACAGCGGGGGAATCTACAATGAGCAGTTCTTC.

This sequence joins TRBV29-1 and TRBJ2-1; possibly TRBD1 or TRBD2 for D (6 bases each). Germline CDR1 and CDR2: SQVTM and ANQGSEA. Trimming cost V 4 bases and J 9 bases, with 13 bases left between them. There are 12 residues in the CDR3. CDR3 region: CSVVTRGSEQFF. The CDR3 DNA follows: TGCAGCGTTGTGACTAGGGGGAGTGAGCAGTTCTTC.

A few counts support this clonotype. This chain joins TRBV7-2 and TRBJ2-1; a weak D match, TRBD2 (7 bases). Germline values: CDR1 SGHTA, CDR2 FQGNSA. The CDR3 contains 16 residues. The ends were cut back, 6 bases at V and 5 bases at J, with 20 bases in the middle. The CDR3, as DNA: TGTGCCAGCAGTTTTACGGGGGGCTCAGCTGACAATGAGCAGTTCTTC. The encoded protein is CASSFTGGSADNEQFF.

This clonotype showed up just a few times. The V gene is TRBV6-2 or TRBV6-3, the J gene TRBJ2-7, with 9 bases identical to TRBD1. The V gene end was trimmed by 5 bases and the J gene end by 1 base; junction bases not matched to a gene: 9. The CDR3 has 16 residues. The V gene's germline CDR1 is MNHEY and CDR2 SVGEGT. Here the CDR3 DNA reads TGTGCCAGCAGTCTTCCTCGGGACAGGGCTTCCTACGAGCAGTACTTC. Translation gives CASSLPRDRASYEQYF.

This clonotype was counted only a few times. J is TRBJ2-1 and V is TRBV7-8; TRBD1 matches 11 bases. The CDR3 loop spans 16 amino acids. The junction had 10 bases not matched to a gene; V was cut back by 5 bases and J by 7 bases. CDR1 and CDR2 from the germline V gene are SGHVS and FQNEAQ. The CDR3 loop is CASSPWTGGLLNEQFF. Here the CDR3 DNA reads TGTGCCAGCAGCCCGTGGACAGGGGGCCTCTTAAATGAGCAGTTCTTC.

This clonotype was seen only a few times. The chain joins TRBV6-5 to TRBJ2-4, with a tentative D call TRBD1 (5 bases). The J call may be wrong; the DNA end is better matched by TRBJ2-7. Germline CDR1 MNHEY, CDR2 SVGAGI. CDR3 size: 16 residues. The CDR3 protein is CASSPSAGQRSYEQYF. CDR3 bases: TGTGCCAGCAGTCCGAGTGCTGGACAACGATCCTACGAGCAGTACTTC.

This chain links TRBV18 with TRBJ2-1; D remains unclear. Trimming cost V 3 bases and J 12 bases, with 24 bases left between them. In germline, CDR1 is KGHSH, CDR2 LQKENI. The CDR3 consists of 16 residues. The CDR3 nucleotides read TGTGCCAGCTCACCCCGACTTGGGCATAGGTCTTCTGGGCAGTTCTTC. This encodes CASSPRLGHRSSGQFF.

The chain is built from TRBV5-1 and TRBJ2-3, with a possible D match to TRBD1 (6 bases). With 4 bases removed from V and 0 bases from J, the gap between germline ends came to 12 bases. The germline CDR1 and CDR2 sequences are SGHRS and YFSETQ. This CDR3 spans 15 amino acids. The CDR3 region is CASSNRDISTDTQYF. The CDR3 region has the DNA TGCGCCAGCAGCAACCGGGACATTAGCACAGATACGCAGTATTTT.

This chain connects TRBV5-1 to TRBJ2-3; a weak D match, TRBD1 (6 bases). The assigned J gene may be wrong: the sequence end matches TRBJ1-5 better. The CDR3 spans 14 residues. CDR1 and CDR2 (germline): SGHRS, YFSETQ. DNA for the CDR3: TGCGCCAGCTTTCTCGGCAGGGGCACAGATACGCAGCATTTT. Its translation: CASFLGRGTDTQHF.

The chain uses TRBV5-1 and TRBJ2-1; 13 positions match TRBD2. Trimming at V came to 5 bases and at J to 8 bases, leaving 10 bases not matched to a gene. The germline V gene has CDR1 SGHRS and CDR2 YFSETQ. This CDR3 contains 16 residues. This chain's CDR3 is CASRPILAGGPHEQFF. The CDR3 DNA is TGCGCCAGCAGACCAATACTAGCGGGGGGGCCACATGAGCAGTTCTTC. Full variable domain (missing parts from reference TRBV5-1 and TRBJ2-1): KAGVTQTPRYLIKTRGQQVTLSCSPISGHRSVSWYQQTPGQGLQFLFEYFSETQRNKGNFPGRFSGRQFSNSRSEMNVSTLELGDSALYLCASRPILAGGPHEQFFGPGTRLTVL.

This clonotype was seen ten or more times. V gene TRBV29-1 combines with J gene TRBJ2-5; D is unresolved. This CDR3 has 11 residues. CDR1 is SQVTM and CDR2 is ANQGSEA in the germline V gene. V was pared by 1 base and J by 5 bases, with 5 bases between. CDR3: CSVEGLETQYF. For the CDR3, the DNA is TGCAGCGTTGAAGGGTTGGAGACCCAGTACTTC.

This clonotype was seen more than once but under ten times. The chain recombines TRBV7-3 with TRBJ2-1; no clear D. The ends were cut back, 5 bases at V and 0 bases at J, with 11 bases in the middle. There are 15 residues in the CDR3. Germline CDR1 reads SGHTA; CDR2 reads FQGTGA. In nucleotides, the CDR3 is TGTGCCAGCAGCCCTGTCGCGGCCTCCTACAATGAGCAGTTCTTC. Protein sequence: CASSPVAASYNEQFF. The whole variable domain, remainder taken from reference TRBV7-3 and TRBJ2-1, is GAGVSQTPSNKVTEKGKYVELRCDPISGHTALYWYRQSLGQGPEFLIYFQGTGAADDSGLPNDRFFAVRPEGSVSTLKIQRTERGDSAVYLCASSPVAASYNEQFFGPGTRLTVL.

The rearrangement uses TRBV27 and TRBJ2-7; 7 bases match TRBD1. Germline trimming cut 8 bases from V and 2 bases from J; bases unmatched to any gene: 3. The length of the CDR3 is 12 residues. Germline lookup yields CDR1 MNHEY and CDR2 SMNVEV (reference sequence). CDR3 protein: CASGDRPYEQYF. The CDR3 nucleotides read TGTGCCAGCGGGGACAGACCCTACGAGCAGTACTTC.